The rows below give T cell receptor beta chains drawn from one sample of a study of beta chain features in type 1 diabetes. Profiling relied on immunoSEQ multiplex PCR, and the TCRdb table lists in-frame clones only, not all of them. The table lists 500,000 to 700,000 clones, about 16% of them singletons, with 0.07% to 0.095% in the top ten. The sequenced sample consisted of naive CD4+ T cells from blood. These receptors all stem from a man younger than 35 in good health. The CDR3 runs from the conserved cysteine through the conserved F or W. D genes are given only for firm matches. Clone size is given for some rows only: seen once, a few or many times, or a class if the clone is expanded.

D gene,clone size,J gene,V gene,CDR3 protein,CDR3 DNA
NA,few,TRBJ2-3,TRBV10-3,CAISESWRGHRRAYF,TGTGCCATCAGTGAGTCATGGCGGGGGCACCGCCGTGCGTATTTT
NA,NA,TRBJ1-3,TRBV23-1,CASSPSGHLTGNTIYF,TGCGCCAGCAGTCCCTCGGGACACTTGACTGGAAACACCATATATTTT
NA,NA,TRBJ1-5,TRBV5-1,CASSLGRGEGQPQHF,TGCGCCAGCAGCTTGGGCAGGGGAGAGGGTCAGCCCCAGCATTTT
NA,NA,TRBJ2-3,TRBV28,CASSLSSYHYGDTQYF,TGTGCCAGCAGTTTATCAAGCTACCACTATGGAGATACGCAGTATTTT
TRBD1,NA,TRBJ2-6,TRBV28,CASRPGQGFSGANVLTF,TGTGCCAGCAGACCGGGACAGGGGTTCTCTGGGGCCAACGTCCTGACTTTC
TRBD1,few,TRBJ2-3,TRBV7-3,CASSKNRGRSTDTQYF,TGTGCCAGCAGCAAAAACAGGGGGCGTAGTACAGATACGCAGTATTTT
NA,NA,TRBJ2-7,TRBV15,CATSPSLNYEQYF,TGTGCCACCAGCCCGAGCCTAAACTACGAGCAGTACTTC
NA,few,TRBJ2-6,TRBV18,CASSPLRGGSGANVLTF,TGTGCCAGCTCACCATTGAGAGGGGGCTCTGGGGCCAACGTCCTGACTTTC
TRBD1,few,TRBJ2-1,TRBV7-9,CASTTLTGGYNEQFF,TGTGCCAGCACCACCCTGACAGGGGGCTACAATGAGCAGTTCTTC
NA,few,TRBJ1-5,TRBV14,CASSPRGGNQPQHF,TGTGCCAGCAGCCCAAGGGGGGGCAATCAGCCCCAGCATTTT
NA,many,TRBJ2-3,TRBV18,CASSPKDTQYF,TGTGCCAGCTCACCCAAGGATACGCAGTATTTT
NA,NA,TRBJ1-4,TRBV4-2,CASSQDPAANEKLFF,TGTGCCAGCAGCCAAGATCCGGCGGCTAATGAAAAACTGTTTTTT